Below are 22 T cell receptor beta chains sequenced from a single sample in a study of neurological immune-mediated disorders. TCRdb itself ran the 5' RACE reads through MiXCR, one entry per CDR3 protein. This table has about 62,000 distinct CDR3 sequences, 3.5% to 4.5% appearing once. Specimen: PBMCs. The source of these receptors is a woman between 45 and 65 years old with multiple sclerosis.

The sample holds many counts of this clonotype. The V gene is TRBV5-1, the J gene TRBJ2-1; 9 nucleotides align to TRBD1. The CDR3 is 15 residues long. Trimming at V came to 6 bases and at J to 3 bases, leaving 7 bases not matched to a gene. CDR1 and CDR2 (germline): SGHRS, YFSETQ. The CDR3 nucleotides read TGCGCCAGCAACTCTCCGGGACAGGGCTACAATGAGCAGTTCTTC. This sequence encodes CASNSPGQGYNEQFF.

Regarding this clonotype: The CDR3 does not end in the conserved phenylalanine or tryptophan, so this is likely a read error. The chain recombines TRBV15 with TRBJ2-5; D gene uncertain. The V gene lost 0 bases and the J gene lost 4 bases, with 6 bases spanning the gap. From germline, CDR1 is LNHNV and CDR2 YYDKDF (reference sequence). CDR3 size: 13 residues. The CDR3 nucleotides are TGTGCCACCAGCAGAGACAGAAGAGAGACCCAGTACTGC. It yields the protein CATSRDRRETQYC.

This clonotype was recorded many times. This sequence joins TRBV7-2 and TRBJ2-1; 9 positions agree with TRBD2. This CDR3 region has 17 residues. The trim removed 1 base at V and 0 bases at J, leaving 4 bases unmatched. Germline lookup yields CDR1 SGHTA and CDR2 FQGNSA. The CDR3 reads CASSLVLAGSSYNEQFF. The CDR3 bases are TGTGCCAGCAGCTTAGTCCTAGCGGGGAGCTCCTACAATGAGCAGTTCTTC.

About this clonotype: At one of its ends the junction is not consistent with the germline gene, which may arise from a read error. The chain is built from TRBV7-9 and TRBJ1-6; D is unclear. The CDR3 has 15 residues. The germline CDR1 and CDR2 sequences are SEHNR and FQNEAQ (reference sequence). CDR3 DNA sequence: TGTGCCAGCAGCCCGCCCGGGTTCCTTCTATCACCCCTACACTTT. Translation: CASSPPGFLLSPLHF.

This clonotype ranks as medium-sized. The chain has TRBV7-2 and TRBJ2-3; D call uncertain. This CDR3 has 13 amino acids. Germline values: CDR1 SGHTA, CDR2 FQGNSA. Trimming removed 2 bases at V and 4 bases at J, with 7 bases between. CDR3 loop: CASSLKWADTQYF. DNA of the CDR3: TGTGCCAGCAGCTTAAAATGGGCAGATACGCAGTATTTT.

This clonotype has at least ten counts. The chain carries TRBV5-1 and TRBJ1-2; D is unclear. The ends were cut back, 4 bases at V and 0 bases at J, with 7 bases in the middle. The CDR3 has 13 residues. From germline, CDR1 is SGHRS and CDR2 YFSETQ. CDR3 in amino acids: CASSLGTNYGYTF. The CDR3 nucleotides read TGCGCCAGCAGCCTGGGAACTAACTATGGCTACACCTTC.

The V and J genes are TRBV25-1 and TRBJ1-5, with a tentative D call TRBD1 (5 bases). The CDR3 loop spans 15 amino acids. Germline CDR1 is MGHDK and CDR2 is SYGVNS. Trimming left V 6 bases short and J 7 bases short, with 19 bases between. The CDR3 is CASRDRDPVYQPQHF. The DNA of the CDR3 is TGTGCCAGCAGAGACCGGGACCCCGTTTACCAGCCCCAGCATTTT.

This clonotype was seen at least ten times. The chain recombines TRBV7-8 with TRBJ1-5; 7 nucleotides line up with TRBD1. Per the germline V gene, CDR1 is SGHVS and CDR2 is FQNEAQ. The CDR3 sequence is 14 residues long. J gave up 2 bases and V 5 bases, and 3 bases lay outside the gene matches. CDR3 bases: TGTGCCAGCAGCCCCGGACAGGGCAATCAGCCCCAGCATTTT. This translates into CASSPGQGNQPQHF.

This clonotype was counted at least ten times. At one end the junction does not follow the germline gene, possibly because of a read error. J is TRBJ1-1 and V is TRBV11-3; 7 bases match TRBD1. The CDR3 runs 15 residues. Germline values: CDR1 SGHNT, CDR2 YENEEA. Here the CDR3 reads CASTLQGQLNTEAFF. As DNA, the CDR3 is TGTGCCAGCACCTTACAGGGGCAGTTGAACACTGAAGCTTTCTTT.

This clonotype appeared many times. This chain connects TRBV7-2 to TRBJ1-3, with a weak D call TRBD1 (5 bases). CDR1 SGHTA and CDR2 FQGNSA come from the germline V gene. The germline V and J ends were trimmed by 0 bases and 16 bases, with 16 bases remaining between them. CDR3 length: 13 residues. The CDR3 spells CASSLAQGTLRYF. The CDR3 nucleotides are TGTGCCAGCAGCTTAGCTCAGGGCACTCTTAGGTATTTT.

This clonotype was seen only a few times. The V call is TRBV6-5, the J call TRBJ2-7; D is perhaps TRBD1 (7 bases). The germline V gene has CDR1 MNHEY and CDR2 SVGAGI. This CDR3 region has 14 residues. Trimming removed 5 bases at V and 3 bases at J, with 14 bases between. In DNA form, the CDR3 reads TGTGCCAGCAGTAAGGGGCAGGGGGGCTACGAGCAGTACTTC. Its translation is CASSKGQGGYEQYF.

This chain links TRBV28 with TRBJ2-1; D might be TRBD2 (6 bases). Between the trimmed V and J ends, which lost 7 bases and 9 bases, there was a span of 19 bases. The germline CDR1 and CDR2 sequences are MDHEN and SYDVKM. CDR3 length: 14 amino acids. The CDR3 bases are TGTGCCAGCACCGCGACTAGGCTCGTCGGTGAGCAGTTCTTC. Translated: CASTATRLVGEQFF.

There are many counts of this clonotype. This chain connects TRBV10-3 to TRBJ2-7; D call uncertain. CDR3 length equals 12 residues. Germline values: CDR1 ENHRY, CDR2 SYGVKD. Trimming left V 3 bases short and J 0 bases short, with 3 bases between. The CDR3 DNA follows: TGTGCCATCAGTGATAACTCCTACGAGCAGTACTTC. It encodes CAISDNSYEQYF.

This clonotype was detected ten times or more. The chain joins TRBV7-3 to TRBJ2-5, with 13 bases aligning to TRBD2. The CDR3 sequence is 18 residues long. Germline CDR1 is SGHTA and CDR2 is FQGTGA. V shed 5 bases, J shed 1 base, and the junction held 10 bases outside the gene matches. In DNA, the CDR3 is TGTGCCAGCAGCCCCGGGACTAGCGGGGCCCGCAGCCAAGAGACCCAGTACTTC. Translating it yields CASSPGTSGARSQETQYF. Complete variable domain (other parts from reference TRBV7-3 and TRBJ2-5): GAGVSQTPSNKVTEKGKYVELRCDPISGHTALYWYRQSLGQGPEFLIYFQGTGAADDSGLPNDRFFAVRPEGSVSTLKIQRTERGDSAVYLCASSPGTSGARSQETQYFGPGTRLLVL.

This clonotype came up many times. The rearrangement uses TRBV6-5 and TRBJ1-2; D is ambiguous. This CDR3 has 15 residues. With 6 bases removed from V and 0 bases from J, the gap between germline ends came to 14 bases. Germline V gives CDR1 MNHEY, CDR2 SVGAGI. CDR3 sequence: CASRDTVNTNYGYTF. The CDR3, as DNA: TGTGCCAGCAGGGATACAGTTAATACTAACTATGGCTACACCTTC.

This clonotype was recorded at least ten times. The CDR3 nucleotides read TGTGCCAGCAGTTCGGGACTAACCTTCTACAATGAGCAGTTCTTC. This sequence encodes CASSSGLTFYNEQFF. The chain uses TRBV6-2 or TRBV6-3 and TRBJ2-1; 7 bases match TRBD2. Unmatched junction bases numbered 6, after V lost 4 bases and J lost 3 bases. Germline V lookup: CDR1 MNHEY, CDR2 SVGEGT. This CDR3 region has 15 residues.

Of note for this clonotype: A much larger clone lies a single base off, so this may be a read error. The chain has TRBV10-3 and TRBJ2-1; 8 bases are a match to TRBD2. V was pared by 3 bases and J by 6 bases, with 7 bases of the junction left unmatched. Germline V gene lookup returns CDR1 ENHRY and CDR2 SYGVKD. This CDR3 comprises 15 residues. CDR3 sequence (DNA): TGTGCCATCAGTGATGGGACTAGAGGGAGCAATGAGCAGTTCTTC. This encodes CAISDGTRGSNEQFF.

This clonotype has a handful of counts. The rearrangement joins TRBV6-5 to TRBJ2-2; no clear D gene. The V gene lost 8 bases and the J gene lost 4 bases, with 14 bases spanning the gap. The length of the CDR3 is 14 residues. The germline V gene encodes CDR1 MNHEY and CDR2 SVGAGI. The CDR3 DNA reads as TGTGCCAGCCGCTTATTAAGGGTCACCGGGGAGCTGTTTTTT. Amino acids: CASRLLRVTGELFF.

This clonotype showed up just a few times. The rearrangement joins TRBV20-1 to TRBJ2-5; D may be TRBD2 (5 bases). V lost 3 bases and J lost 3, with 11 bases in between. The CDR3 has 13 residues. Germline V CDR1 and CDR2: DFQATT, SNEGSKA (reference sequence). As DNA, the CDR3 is TGCAGTGCTAGGGAAGAGGGCAAAGAGACCCAGTACTTC. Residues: CSAREEGKETQYF.

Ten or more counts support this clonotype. For the CDR3, the DNA is TGTGCCAGCAGCAATCAGGGGGAAGTATACAATGAGCAGTTCTTC. Translated, it gives CASSNQGEVYNEQFF. The V gene is TRBV11-1, the J gene TRBJ2-1; 7 bases are shared with TRBD1. Germline V CDR1 and CDR2: SGHAT, FQDESV (reference sequence). V trimming: 5 bases; J trimming: 4 bases; junction bases outside the gene matches: 8. The CDR3 runs to 15 residues.

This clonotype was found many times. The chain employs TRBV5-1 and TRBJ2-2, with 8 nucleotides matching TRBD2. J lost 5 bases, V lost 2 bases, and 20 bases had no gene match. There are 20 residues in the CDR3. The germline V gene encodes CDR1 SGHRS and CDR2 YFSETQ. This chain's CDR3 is CASSFRASGQQSLSTGELFF. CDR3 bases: TGCGCCAGCAGCTTTAGGGCTAGCGGGCAACAATCCCTCTCGACCGGGGAGCTGTTTTTT.

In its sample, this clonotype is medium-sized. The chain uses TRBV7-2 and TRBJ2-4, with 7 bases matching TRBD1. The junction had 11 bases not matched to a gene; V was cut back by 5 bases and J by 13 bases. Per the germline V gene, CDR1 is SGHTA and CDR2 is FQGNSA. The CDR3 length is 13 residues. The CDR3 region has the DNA TGTGCCAGCAGCCCCTATCGACAGGGCTCCCAGTACTTC. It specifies CASSPYRQGSQYF.